This note documents a single T cell receptor beta chain sequence. The antigen is not known. The data stem from a study of cytomegalovirus exposure and HLA in healthy donors. Background on the study: An early release of data contained 75 million to 100 million unique TCRs, which came from HLA-typed donors. Study-level findings and limits: Across donors, sequencing depth was assumed by presence/absence analyses to be roughly uniform. Cytomegalovirus status was reportedly diagnosed by the classifier with high specificity and sensitivity. According to a later analysis, donors in an Asian-associated ancestry cluster reportedly had fewer N-insertions than the roughly 670-donor mean.

The study ran its PCR with 60 Vbeta and 13 Jbeta primers. Assay used: immunoSEQ multiplex PCR; TCRdb lists only in-frame clones, some missing. The repertoire holds 210,000 or so clones, with roughly 85% as singletons. The CDR3 runs to 15 residues. The germline V gene encodes CDR1 SGHTA and CDR2 FQGTGA. V lost 5 bases, J lost 3 bases, and 4 bases stayed unmatched. The chain combines TRBV7-3 with TRBJ2-3; 11 bases are shared with TRBD1. Material: PBMCs. The TCR was taken from a man younger than 30 in good health and CMV-seronegative. CDR3 region: CASSRTGGETDTQYF. The DNA for the CDR3 is TGTGCCAGCAGCCGGACAGGGGGCGAAACAGATACGCAGTATTTT.